The source of this TCR beta chain is a study of cytomegalovirus exposure and HLA in healthy donors. On the study more broadly: T cells numbering about 179 million yielded roughly 120 million unique TCR beta sequences in an earlier analysis.

The PCR employed 60 Vbeta primers together with 13 Jbeta primers. TCRdb's copy holds only in-frame clones and misses some; the assay was immunoSEQ multiplex PCR. Its listing shows 35,000 to 50,000 clones. The CDR3 totals 13 residues. V gave up 0 bases and J gave up 11 bases, with 12 bases separating them. CDR1 is SGHRS, CDR2 YFSETQ, per germline. Comment on this clone: Its target is unknown.

Whole-study findings and limits: HLA restriction was apparent for most CMV-associated TCR beta chains in a later analysis. The authors later linked a missense DCLRE1C variant to TCR beta V- and J-gene trimming.

Material: PBMCs. The genes are TRBV5-1 and TRBJ1-5; possible D gene TRBD1, 5 bases. The TCR was taken from a male donor in good health and CMV-seronegative. The CDR3 loop reads CASSLDGPRAQHF. The CDR3 coding sequence is TGCGCCAGCAGCTTGGACGGCCCCAGGGCCCAGCATTTT.